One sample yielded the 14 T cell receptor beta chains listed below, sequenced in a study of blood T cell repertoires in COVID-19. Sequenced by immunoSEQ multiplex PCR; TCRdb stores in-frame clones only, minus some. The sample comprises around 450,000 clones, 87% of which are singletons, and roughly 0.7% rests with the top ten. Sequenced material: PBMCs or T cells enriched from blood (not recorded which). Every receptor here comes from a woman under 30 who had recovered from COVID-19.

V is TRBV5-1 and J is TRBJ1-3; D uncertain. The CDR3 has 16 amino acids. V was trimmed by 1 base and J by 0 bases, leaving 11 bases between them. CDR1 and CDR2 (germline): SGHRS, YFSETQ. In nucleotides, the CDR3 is TGCGCCAGCAGCTTGATACCGGGAGGCTCTGGAAACACCATATATTTT. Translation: CASSLIPGGSGNTIYF.

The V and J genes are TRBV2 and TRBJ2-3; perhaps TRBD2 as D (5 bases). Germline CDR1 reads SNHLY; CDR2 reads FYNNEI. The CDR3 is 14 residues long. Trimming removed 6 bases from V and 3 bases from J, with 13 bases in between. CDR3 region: CASRSSGGTDTQYF. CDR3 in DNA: TGTGCCAGCAGATCCTCTGGCGGGACAGATACGCAGTATTTT. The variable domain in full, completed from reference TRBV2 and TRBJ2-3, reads EPEVTQTPSHQVTQMGQEVILRCVPISNHLYFYWYRQILGQKVEFLVSFYNNEISEKSEIFDDQFSVERPDGSNFTLKIRSTKLEDSAMYFCASRSSGGTDTQYFGPGTRLTVL.

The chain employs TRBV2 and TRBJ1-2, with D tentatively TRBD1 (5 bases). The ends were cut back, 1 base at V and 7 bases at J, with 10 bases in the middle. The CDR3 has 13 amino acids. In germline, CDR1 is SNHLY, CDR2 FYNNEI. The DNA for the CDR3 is TGTGCCAGCAGTGAAGGGTTGGGGCGTGGCTACACCTTC. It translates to CASSEGLGRGYTF.

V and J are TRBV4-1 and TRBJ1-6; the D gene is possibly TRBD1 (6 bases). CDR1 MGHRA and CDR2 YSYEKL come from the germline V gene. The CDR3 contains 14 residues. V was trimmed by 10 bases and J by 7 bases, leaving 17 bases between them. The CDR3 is CATSREQGNSPLHF. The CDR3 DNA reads TGCGCCACCTCAAGGGAGCAGGGGAATTCACCCCTCCACTTT.

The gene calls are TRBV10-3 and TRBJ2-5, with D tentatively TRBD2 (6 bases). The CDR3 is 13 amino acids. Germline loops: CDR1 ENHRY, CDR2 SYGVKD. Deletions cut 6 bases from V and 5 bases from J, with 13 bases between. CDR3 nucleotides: TGTGCCATCAGCCGCCCCGGAGGGGAGACCCAGTACTTC. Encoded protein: CAISRPGGETQYF.

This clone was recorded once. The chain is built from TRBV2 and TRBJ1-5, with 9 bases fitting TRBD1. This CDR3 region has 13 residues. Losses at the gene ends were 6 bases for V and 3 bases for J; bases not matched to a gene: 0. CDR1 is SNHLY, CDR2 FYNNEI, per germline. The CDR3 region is CASRQGANQPQHF. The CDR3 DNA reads TGTGCCAGCAGACAGGGGGCCAATCAGCCCCAGCATTTT.

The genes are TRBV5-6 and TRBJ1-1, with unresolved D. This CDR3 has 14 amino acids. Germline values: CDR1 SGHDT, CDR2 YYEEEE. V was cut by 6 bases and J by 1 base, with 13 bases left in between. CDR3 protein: CASNLGVSNTEAFF. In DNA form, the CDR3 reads TGTGCCAGCAACCTCGGGGTCTCGAACACTGAAGCTTTCTTT.

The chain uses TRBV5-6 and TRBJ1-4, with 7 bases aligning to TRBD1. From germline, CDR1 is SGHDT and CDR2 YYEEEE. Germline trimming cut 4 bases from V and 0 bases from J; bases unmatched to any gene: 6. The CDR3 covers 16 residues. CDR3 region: CASSMRGRATNEKLFF. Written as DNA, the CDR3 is TGTGCCAGCAGCATGAGGGGGCGCGCAACTAATGAAAAACTGTTTTTT.

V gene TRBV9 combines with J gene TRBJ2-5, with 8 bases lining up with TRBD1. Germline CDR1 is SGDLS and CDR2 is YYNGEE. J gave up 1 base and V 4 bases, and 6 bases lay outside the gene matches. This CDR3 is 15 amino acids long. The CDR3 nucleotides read TGTGCCAGCAGCCCCAGGACAGGGAGCCAAGAGACCCAGTACTTC. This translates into CASSPRTGSQETQYF. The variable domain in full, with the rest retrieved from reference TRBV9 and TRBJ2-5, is DSGVTQTPKHLITATGQRVTLRCSPRSGDLSVYWYQQSLDQGLQFLIQYYNGEERAKGNILERFSAQQFPDLHSELNLSSLELGDSALYFCASSPRTGSQETQYFGPGTRLLVL.

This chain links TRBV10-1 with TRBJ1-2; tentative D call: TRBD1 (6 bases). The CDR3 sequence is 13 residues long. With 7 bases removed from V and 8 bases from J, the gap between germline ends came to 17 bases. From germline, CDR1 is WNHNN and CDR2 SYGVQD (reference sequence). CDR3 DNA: TGCGCCAGCACCCGACGGGGGGCGGGAGGCTACACCTTC. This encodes CASTRRGAGGYTF.

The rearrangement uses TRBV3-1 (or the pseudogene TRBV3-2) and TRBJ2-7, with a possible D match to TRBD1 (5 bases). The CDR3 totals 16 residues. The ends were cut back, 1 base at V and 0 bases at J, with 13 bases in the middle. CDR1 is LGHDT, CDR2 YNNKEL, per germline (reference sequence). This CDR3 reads CASSQGRQRSSYEQYF. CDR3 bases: TGTGCCAGCAGCCAAGGTAGACAGAGGAGCTCCTACGAGCAGTACTTC.

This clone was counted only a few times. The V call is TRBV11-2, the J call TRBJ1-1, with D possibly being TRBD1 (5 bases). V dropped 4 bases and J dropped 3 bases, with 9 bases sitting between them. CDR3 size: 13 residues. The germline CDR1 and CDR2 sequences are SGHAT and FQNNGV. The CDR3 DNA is TGTGCCAGCAGCTCCAGGGTCCACACTGAAGCTTTCTTT. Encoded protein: CASSSRVHTEAFF. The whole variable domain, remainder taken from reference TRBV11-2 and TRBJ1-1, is EAGVAQSPRYKIIEKRQSVAFWCNPISGHATLYWYQQILGQGPKLLIQFQNNGVVDDSQLPKDRFSAERLKGVDSTLKIQPAKLEDSAVYLCASSSRVHTEAFFGQGTRLTVV.

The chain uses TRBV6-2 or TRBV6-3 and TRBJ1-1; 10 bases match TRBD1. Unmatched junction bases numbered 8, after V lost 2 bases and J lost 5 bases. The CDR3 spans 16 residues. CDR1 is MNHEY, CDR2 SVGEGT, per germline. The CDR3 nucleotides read TGTGCCAGCAGTTACCCGGACAGGGGGACGAAGACTGAAGCTTTCTTT. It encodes CASSYPDRGTKTEAFF.

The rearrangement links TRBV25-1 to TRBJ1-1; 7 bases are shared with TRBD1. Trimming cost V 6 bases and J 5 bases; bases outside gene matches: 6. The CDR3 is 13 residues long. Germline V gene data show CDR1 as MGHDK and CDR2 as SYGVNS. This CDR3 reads CASSLDRQTEAFF. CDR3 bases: TGTGCCAGCAGCCTGGACAGGCAGACTGAAGCTTTCTTT.